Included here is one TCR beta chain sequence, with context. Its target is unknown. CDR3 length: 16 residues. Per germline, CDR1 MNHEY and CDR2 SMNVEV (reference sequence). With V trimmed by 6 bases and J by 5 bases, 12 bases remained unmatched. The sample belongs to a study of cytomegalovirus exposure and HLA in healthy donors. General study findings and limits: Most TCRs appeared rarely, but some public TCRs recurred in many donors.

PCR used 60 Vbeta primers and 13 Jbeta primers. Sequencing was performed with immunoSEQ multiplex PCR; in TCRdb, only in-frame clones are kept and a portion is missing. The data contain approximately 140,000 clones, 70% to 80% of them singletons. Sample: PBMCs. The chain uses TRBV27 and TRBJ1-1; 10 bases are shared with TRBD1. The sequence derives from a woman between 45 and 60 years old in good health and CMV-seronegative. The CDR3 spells CASSLGDRGKGTEAFF. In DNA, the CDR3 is TGTGCCAGCAGCTTGGGGGACAGGGGAAAAGGAACTGAAGCTTTCTTT.